This T cell receptor (beta chain) appears in the sequencing data of a study of T cell responses to AZD1222 COVID-19 vaccine. Study-wide points: Repertoires were sampled only after the peak T cell response. At baseline, seropositivity was found in only a handful of AZD1222 recipients. Spike-specific TCR breadth and depth grew following two AZD1222 doses.

This clone appeared a single time. The antigen is undetermined. This CDR3 has 12 residues. CDR1 is MNHEY and CDR2 is SVGEGT in the germline V gene. J was trimmed by 14 bases and V by 4 bases; bases with no gene match: 5. Only in-frame clones appear in the TCRdb table, and some are missing; sequencing was by immunoSEQ multiplex PCR. The sample records more than 95,000 clones, over 80% being singletons. The chain has TRBV6-2 or TRBV6-3 and TRBJ1-6; the match to TRBD1 covers 7 bases. The TCR was taken from an adult in good health. The sample here was peripheral blood, taken on day 0 of AZD1222 vaccination. This CDR3 reads CASSFQDRALHF. The CDR3 DNA is TGTGCCAGCAGTTTCCAAGACAGGGCCCTCCACTTT.